This T cell receptor (beta chain) was recovered during a study of cytomegalovirus exposure and HLA in healthy donors. The sample holds one count of this clone. PCR primers comprised 60 Vbeta and 13 Jbeta primers. TCRdb's table, derived via immunoSEQ multiplex PCR, lists solely in-frame clones and lacks some. In the table there are about 270,000 clones, 86% of which are singletons. The receptor was isolated from a man aged 35 to 55 in good health and CMV-seropositive. Sequences were obtained from PBMCs.

The CDR3 here is CASSVGRTGATPYGYTF. CDR3 nucleotides: TGTGCCAGCAGCGTAGGAAGGACAGGGGCTACACCCTATGGCTACACCTTC. The chain uses TRBV9 and TRBJ1-2; the match to TRBD1 covers 9 bases. The ends lost 0 bases at V and 4 bases at J; junction bases unmatched: 10. The CDR3 sequence is 17 residues long. Germline CDR1 and CDR2: SGDLS and YYNGEE. The complete variable domain, with remaining parts taken from reference TRBV9 and TRBJ1-2, reads DSGVTQTPKHLITATGQRVTLRCSPRSGDLSVYWYQQSLDQGLQFLIQYYNGEERAKGNILERFSAQQFPDLHSELNLSSLELGDSALYFCASSVGRTGATPYGYTFGSGTRLTVV.